The 15 T cell receptor beta chains below come from one sample, sequenced in a study of OX40 agonist ivuxolimab in advanced cancers. Profiling relied on immunoSEQ multiplex PCR, and the TCRdb table lists in-frame clones only, not all of them. This table holds 35,000 to 45,000 clones, around two thirds found once. The starting material was CD4+ or CD8+ T cells sorted from blood, obtained in a trial of the OX40 agonist ivuxolimab. The receptors were sampled from an adult with an advanced solid tumor such as melanoma, head and neck, liver or kidney cancer.

V and J are TRBV7-3 and TRBJ2-7; D is possibly TRBD2 (5 bases). Germline CDR1 SGHTA, CDR2 FQGTGA. V was pared by 4 bases and J by 3 bases, with 16 bases between. The CDR3 covers 15 residues. Here the CDR3 reads CASSSIGGSYYEQYF. The CDR3 nucleotides are TGTGCCAGCAGCTCAATAGGAGGCAGCTACTACGAGCAGTACTTC.

The chain joins TRBV30 to TRBJ2-7; D could derive from TRBD1 or TRBD2 (5 bases each). Germline V gene data show CDR1 as GTSNPN and CDR2 as SVGIG (reference sequence). The CDR3 spans 14 residues. The V end lost 4 bases, the J end lost 4 bases, and 17 bases lay between the germline ends. The CDR3 nucleotides read TGTGCCTGGATTCTTGGGGGAAAGAAGTACGAGCAGTACGTC. It specifies CAWILGGKKYEQYV.

The chain links TRBV6-6 to TRBJ1-2; possibly TRBD1 for D (5 bases). The CDR3 covers 13 residues. The germline V and J ends were trimmed by 0 bases and 6 bases, with 8 bases remaining between them. Germline-derived CDR1 and CDR2 are MNHNY and SVGAGI (reference sequence). The CDR3 bases are TGTGCCAGCAGTTACTCCAGGGTAGATGGCTACACCTTC. This sequence encodes CASSYSRVDGYTF.

This rearrangement joins TRBV2 to TRBJ2-5; TRBD1 agrees at 8 bases. J was trimmed by 4 bases and V by 9 bases; bases with no gene match: 7. The CDR3 contains 13 residues. Per the germline V gene, CDR1 is SNHLY and CDR2 is FYNNEI. Here the CDR3 reads CARTGTGGETQYF. In DNA form, the CDR3 reads TGTGCCAGGACGGGGACAGGTGGAGAGACCCAGTACTTC.

The chain employs TRBV2 and TRBJ2-1, with 9 bases that match TRBD2. CDR3 length: 15 amino acids. Germline trimming cut 5 bases from V and 1 base from J; bases unmatched to any gene: 3. Germline CDR1 SNHLY, CDR2 FYNNEI. The CDR3 coding sequence is TGTGCCAGCAGTCTTACTAGCGGGTCCTACAATGAGCAGTTCTTC. Translation gives CASSLTSGSYNEQFF.

V and J are TRBV2 and TRBJ2-3; TRBD2 matches 9 bases. This CDR3 contains 13 residues. Germline values: CDR1 SNHLY, CDR2 FYNNEI. Unmatched junction bases numbered 5, after V lost 7 bases and J lost 6 bases. The CDR3 spells CASKRTSADTQYF. In DNA, the CDR3 is TGTGCCAGCAAAAGGACTAGCGCCGATACGCAGTATTTT.

This chain links TRBV11-2 with TRBJ1-5, with 7 bases matching TRBD1. After removal of 3 bases from V and 2 bases from J, the junction contained 4 bases not matched to a gene. The germline V gene has CDR1 SGHAT and CDR2 FQNNGV. The CDR3 is 15 residues long. The CDR3 DNA reads TGTGCCAGCAGCTTGACAGGGTTAGGCAATCAGCCCCAGCATTTT. Translation gives CASSLTGLGNQPQHF.

The chain couples TRBV14 to TRBJ2-1; 7 bases line up with TRBD1. Germline V gives CDR1 SGHDN, CDR2 FVKESK. Trimming at V came to 4 bases and at J to 5 bases, leaving 14 bases not matched to a gene. The CDR3 sequence is 17 residues long. The CDR3 region has the DNA TGTGCCAGCAGCCTAAGGGGCCCTGGGACAGCCAACAATGAGCAGTTCTTC. It specifies CASSLRGPGTANNEQFF.

The chain recombines TRBV15 with TRBJ2-3; D unclear. Germline V gives CDR1 LNHNV, CDR2 YYDKDF (reference sequence). CDR3 length: 13 amino acids. V was shortened by 9 bases and J by 2 bases, with 12 bases between the two germline ends. Written as DNA, the CDR3 is TGTGCCACGAGACAAGATACCACAGATACGCAGTATTTT. Protein: CATRQDTTDTQYF.

The genes are TRBV10-2 and TRBJ2-3; the match to TRBD2 covers 11 bases. Germline CDR1 reads WSHSY; CDR2 reads SAAADI. With V trimmed by 6 bases and J by 2 bases, 7 bases remained unmatched. This CDR3 has 16 amino acids. The CDR3 nucleotides read TGCGCCAGCAGCCTAGTAGCGGGGGGGCTCACAGATACGCAGTATTTT. As protein: CASSLVAGGLTDTQYF.

The chain recombines TRBV10-3 with TRBJ1-1, with no clear D. With 6 bases removed from V and 7 bases from J, the gap between germline ends came to 21 bases. CDR1 and CDR2 (germline): ENHRY, SYGVKD. CDR3 length: 15 amino acids. CDR3 region: CAISGTVQTNSEAFF. The CDR3, as DNA: TGTGCCATCAGCGGCACCGTCCAGACTAATAGTGAAGCTTTCTTT.

This chain uses TRBV6-5 with TRBJ2-7; D is unclear. The germline CDR1 and CDR2 sequences are MNHEY and SVGAGI. The CDR3 consists of 14 residues. The ends were cut back, 0 bases at V and 0 bases at J, with 6 bases in the middle. CDR3 loop: CASSYSGSSYEQYF. The CDR3 DNA reads TGTGCCAGCAGTTACTCGGGAAGCTCCTACGAGCAGTACTTC.

V usage is TRBV11-2 and J usage is TRBJ1-3, with 7 bases lining up with TRBD1. Germline assignment: CDR1 SGHAT and CDR2 FQNNGV. Trimming at V came to 5 bases and at J to 0 bases, leaving 1 base not matched to a gene. The CDR3 extends over 14 amino acids. The CDR3 loop is CASSPGGSGNTIYF. The CDR3 nucleotides are TGTGCCAGCAGCCCAGGGGGCTCTGGAAACACCATATATTTT.

CDR3 bases: TGTGCCAGCAGCTTAGGGAGAGATACGCAGTATTTT. Amino acids: CASSLGRDTQYF. J is TRBJ2-3 and V is TRBV7-2; the D is unclear. V lost 1 base to trimming and J lost 5 bases, with 4 bases between them. The CDR3 contains 12 residues. Germline V gives CDR1 SGHTA, CDR2 FQGNSA.

This chain uses TRBV7-6 with TRBJ2-7; TRBD1 matches at 10 bases. Losses at the gene ends were 3 bases for V and 7 bases for J; bases not matched to a gene: 12. Germline CDR1 is SGHVS and CDR2 is FNYEAQ. CDR3 size: 16 residues. CDR3 coding DNA: TGTGCCAGCAGCTTGCGACCGGGACAGGGGACCGAGGAGCAGTACTTC. Its translation: CASSLRPGQGTEEQYF. The full variable domain, its missing parts supplied by reference TRBV7-6 and TRBJ2-7, is GAGVSQSPRYKVTKRGQDVALRCDPISGHVSLYWYRQALGQGPEFLTYFNYEAQQDKSGLPNDRFSAERPEGSISTLTIQRTEQRDSAMYRCASSLRPGQGTEEQYFGPGTRLTVT.